This T cell receptor (beta chain) was found in a study of blood T cells in healthy people across ages. In this sample, this clonotype turned up many times. Trimming left V 4 bases short and J 0 bases short, with 18 bases between. The CDR3 runs to 17 residues. PCR was performed a second time for roughly 7 to 11 cycles using a sample-barcoded 5' primer and a J-beta primer mix. Researchers report that a template-switch adaptor with 12 random nucleotides tagged each cDNA molecule. Each sample provided no less than 2.5 million CDR3-containing paired-end reads. TCRdb re-called the 5' RACE reads with MiXCR, one entry per CDR3 protein. The sample lists hundreds of thousands of distinct CDR3 sequences; about 30% were seen once. Donors gave ten milliliters of peripheral blood apiece. Per-sample yields of isolated PBMCs were at least 6 million.

The receptor was isolated from a woman older than 75 in good health. The V call is TRBV12-3 or TRBV12-4, the J call TRBJ2-5; D perhaps matches TRBD1 (6 bases). The source material was blood. The CDR3 loop is CASSSPEGEKNQETQYF. DNA of the CDR3: TGTGCCAGCAGTTCACCCGAGGGGGAAAAAAACCAAGAGACCCAGTACTTC.